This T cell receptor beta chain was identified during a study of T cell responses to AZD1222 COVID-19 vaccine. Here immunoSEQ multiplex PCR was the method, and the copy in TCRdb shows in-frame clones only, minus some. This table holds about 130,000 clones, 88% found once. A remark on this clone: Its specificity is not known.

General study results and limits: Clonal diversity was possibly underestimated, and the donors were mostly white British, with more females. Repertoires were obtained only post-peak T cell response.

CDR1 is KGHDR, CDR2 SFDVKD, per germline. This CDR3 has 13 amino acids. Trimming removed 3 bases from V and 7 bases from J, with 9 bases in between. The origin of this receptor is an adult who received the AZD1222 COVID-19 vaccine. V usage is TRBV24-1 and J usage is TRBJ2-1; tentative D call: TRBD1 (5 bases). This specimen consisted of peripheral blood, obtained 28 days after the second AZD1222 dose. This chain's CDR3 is CATSDGRVNEQFF. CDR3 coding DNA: TGTGCCACCAGTGATGGCAGGGTAAATGAGCAGTTCTTC.